The sequence of this T cell receptor (beta chain) was determined in a study of blood T cell repertoires in COVID-19 (dated by TCRdb to the early 2020s). Describing the broader study: Collaborator samples came from the United States, Italy and Spain and covered acute and convalescent phases of COVID-19. Samples were obtained from the ongoing ImmuneRACE study (first 160 participants) and from approximately 1,200 subjects provided by 6 global collaborators. The sample metadata nearly always contained a de-identified subject ID, COVID-19 status, age in years and sex. Subjects who had been exposed to COVID-19, were actively infected with it, or had recovered from it provided the deeply sampled blood TCRbeta repertoires that made up the dataset. The prospective study material was composed of cDNA or gDNA derived from T cells, B-cell-depleted T cells, or PBMCs. The repertoires were released in a freely available public database intended as a resource for research on the immune response to SARS-CoV-2. Where HLA class I and class II types were available, the types were taken from metadata supplied by the sample provider, not from assay-based typing. Study-wide findings and limitations: The quantity of clinical and demographic metadata differed by source and by participant and was supplied without curation.

Each collaborating institution followed its own protocols to collect whole blood in K2EDTA tubes. Collaborator samples were shipped for TCRbeta analysis as frozen whole blood, isolated PBMCs, or DNA extracted from either sample type. As for this clone: No antigen is known for it. No base quality information exists; no much larger clone differs at one position.

The immunoSEQ Assay, a bias-controlled multiplex PCR, was used to amplify TCRbeta CDR3 regions from genomic DNA. The original methods were these. Nucleated cell counts per sample were estimated from amplification of reference gene primers within the assay. Sequence reads were collapsed and filtered to measure the absolute abundance of every unique TCRbeta CDR3 rearrangement. For each sample, productive Simpson clonality was calculated by taking the square root of Simpson's diversity index across productive rearrangements. What TCRdb holds here is the immuneACCESS table cut down to in-frame rearrangements. Part of the clones is not present; checked against another copy, under half of the missing clones reflect an unresolved V gene, and the others are unexplained. The DNA was the basis for D and trimming; V, J and clone size are from that table. The sample has about 89,000 clones on record, 80% of them singletons. Roughly a fifth of the sample is held by the ten biggest clonotypes.

This sequence was found in a woman aged 80 or over with acute or convalescent COVID-19. Sequencing input: peripheral blood.

The nucleotides read TGTGCCAGCAGCTTGGAACCTATGAACACTGAAGCTTTCTTT. It is translated as CASSLEPMNTEAFF. The chain was built from TRBV5-4 and TRBJ1-1; no confident D gene assignment can be made. V is shortened by 0 bases, J by 0 bases, and the region joining them spans 6 bases. According to the germline V gene (reference sequence), CDR1 reads SGHNT and CDR2 reads YYREEE. The CDR3 holds 14 amino acids from the cysteine to the phenylalanine. The entry retains the CDR3 DNA only, 42 bases that are in frame from base 1.